This T cell receptor beta chain was documented in a study of human T cells and chemical hapten exposure. Study-wide results and limits: TCRs at a frequency above 1 in 1000 stayed unchanged with DPC sensitization.

Whole blood, unfractionated, served as the material for total RNA extraction. Individual cDNA molecules received unique molecular identifiers in the library. TCRdb re-called the reads through MiXCR, storing one row per CDR3 protein. The sample records around 120,000 distinct CDR3 sequences, approximately 9% being singletons. Only a few counts were recorded for this clonotype. Its target is unknown. Sequencing used whole blood. This clonotype originated in a human donor in good health. Some clones in this sample may be carry-over from other donors' samples.

Here the CDR3 DNA reads TGTGCCACCAGCAGAGATTCCGTAGAAGCACGTGAGACCCAGTACTTC. Amino acid sequence: CATSRDSVEARETQYF. This chain joins TRBV15 and TRBJ2-5; D call uncertain. V was pared by 0 bases and J by 5 bases, with 16 bases between. CDR3 size: 16 residues. Germline V CDR1 and CDR2: LNHNV, YYDKDF (reference sequence).